Listed below are T cell receptor beta chains from one sample, sequenced in a study of CD8 T cells in Susac syndrome. TCRdb re-analysed the immunoSEQ multiplex PCR reads in MiXCR, keeping a single row per CDR3 protein. This table has some 120,000 distinct CDR3 sequences, 90% to 95% appearing once. The sample comprised CD8+ T cells from PBMCs. The receptors were sampled from a human donor with Susac syndrome. Both conserved end residues are part of each CDR3. A D gene is named only where the DNA matches it firmly. A clone size is listed for some rows: how often the clone was seen (once, few, many), or a class if it is expanded.

NA	TRBJ2-1	TRBV4-1	NA	CASSGGARYNEQFF	TGCGCCAGCAGCGGGGGAGCGAGGTACAATGAGCAGTTCTTC
NA	TRBJ1-2	TRBV30	NA	CAWSATITVGYGYTF	TGTGCCTGGAGTGCTACGATTACCGTAGGGTATGGCTACACCTTC
NA	TRBJ2-2	TRBV20-1	TRBD1	CSAPKATGGAGELFF	TGCAGTGCTCCGAAAGCGACAGGGGGAGCCGGGGAGCTGTTTTTT
NA	TRBJ2-1	TRBV11-2	TRBD2	CASSLDSGGHSIDEQFF	TGTGCCAGCAGCTTAGATAGCGGGGGGCATTCCATCGATGAGCAGTTCTTC
NA	TRBJ2-5	TRBV7-8	NA	CASSLGREGAQQTQYF	TGTGCCAGCAGCTTAGGGAGGGAGGGGGCGCAACAGACCCAGTACTTC
NA	TRBJ2-7	TRBV30	TRBD2	CAWTGRALDEQYF	TGTGCCTGGACCGGGAGGGCCCTCGACGAGCAGTACTTC
NA	TRBJ2-2	TRBV2	NA	CASSDELLRHTGELFF	TGTGCCAGCAGTGACGAGCTTCTCAGACACACCGGGGAGCTGTTTTTT
NA	TRBJ2-1	TRBV14	NA	CASSQLMTVDEQFF	TGTGCCAGCAGCCAACTGATGACCGTCGATGAGCAGTTCTTC
NA	TRBJ2-2	TRBV5-1	NA	CASSRASNTGELFF	TGCGCCAGCAGCCGTGCATCGAACACCGGGGAGCTGTTTTTT
NA	TRBJ1-6	TRBV15	TRBD1	CATSRGQGLTNSPLHF	TGTGCCACCAGCAGAGGACAGGGCCTGACCAATTCACCCCTCCACTTT
NA	TRBJ1-2	TRBV10-3	NA	CATGGLGYGYTF	TGTGCCACTGGGGGGCTCGGCTATGGCTACACCTTC
NA	TRBJ1-1	TRBV4-1	NA	CASSQEARLNTEAFF	TGCGCCAGCAGCCAAGAAGCTCGTCTGAACACTGAAGCTTTCTTT
NA	TRBJ2-7	TRBV6-1	NA	CASSARTDFPYEQYF	TGTGCCAGCAGTGCCCGGACAGATTTTCCCTACGAGCAGTACTTC
NA	TRBJ2-5	TRBV28	TRBD2	CASSGGAGETQYF	TGTGCCAGCAGCGGGGGGGCAGGAGAGACCCAGTACTTC
NA	TRBJ2-1	TRBV7-3	NA	CASSSRLGEDEQFF	TGTGCCAGCAGCTCCCGGTTGGGGGAAGATGAGCAGTTCTTC
NA	TRBJ2-1	TRBV30	TRBD1	CAWSVGTGASDEQFF	TGTGCCTGGAGTGTAGGGACAGGAGCTTCGGATGAGCAGTTCTTC
once	TRBJ2-3	TRBV4-3	NA	CASSQDIGGTSTDTQYF	TGCGCCAGCAGCCAAGATATAGGGGGGACTAGCACAGATACGCAGTATTTT
NA	TRBJ1-1	TRBV13	TRBD1	CASSLGGTGPLNTEAFF	TGTGCCAGCAGCTTAGGTGGGACAGGACCATTGAACACTGAAGCTTTCTTT
NA	TRBJ2-5	TRBV29-1	TRBD2	CSVPRTSGRAPETQYF	TGCAGCGTACCCAGGACTAGCGGGAGGGCCCCAGAGACCCAGTACTTC
NA	TRBJ2-3	TRBV7-9	TRBD2	CASSPKAGVQNTQYF	TGTGCCAGCAGCCCGAAAGCGGGGGTACAGAATACGCAGTATTTT
NA	TRBJ1-2	TRBV27	NA	CASSSSDYGYTF	TGTGCCAGCAGTTCTTCAGACTATGGCTACACCTTC
NA	TRBJ2-5	TRBV6-5	NA	CASSLSQLQQETQYF	TGTGCCAGCAGTCTGTCACAGCTACAGCAAGAGACCCAGTACTTC